These T cell receptor beta chains were read from a single sample in a study of siplizumab effects on memory and regulatory T cells. Data came from immunoSEQ multiplex PCR; TCRdb stores just in-frame clones and leaves some out. The sample holds about 63,000 clones, 70% to 90% seen once. Sequences were obtained from memory CD4+ T cells sorted from blood. The origin of the receptors is a human donor in good health. The conserved cysteine and the conserved F or W are not part of the CDR3 here.

v_call	j_call	cdr3_length	cdr3_aa
TRBV5-4	TRBJ2-7	12	ASSVTGGTYEQY
TRBV9	TRBJ2-7	14	ASSVGGGQGAHEQY
TRBV15	TRBJ2-7	12	ATSLAGSSYEQY
TRBV10-2	TRBJ2-7	11	ASGGTGASEQY
TRBV6-1	TRBJ1-5	12	ASTPGQANQPQH
TRBV10-2	TRBJ2-7	12	ASSDSDPSYEQY
TRBV10-3	TRBJ1-1	13	AISERQGGYTEAF
TRBV30	TRBJ2-2	12	AWSLSGSTGELF
TRBV6-6	TRBJ2-2	11	ASSYSPAGELF
TRBV7-2	TRBJ1-4	12	ASSPRQGREKLF
TRBV5-1	TRBJ2-1	14	ASSLVSGIVYNEQF
TRBV5-4	TRBJ2-1	12	ASSLDVRYNEQF
TRBV6-6	TRBJ2-5	9	ASSSAETQY
TRBV6-1	TRBJ1-1	9	ASSGNTEAF
TRBV7-9	TRBJ1-1	12	ASSRTGGVTEAF
TRBV4-1	TRBJ2-1	16	ASSPSSAGTRASFEQF
TRBV29-1	TRBJ2-3	12	SADLAGSTDTQY
TRBV16	TRBJ1-5	14	ASSQSGGARNQPQH
TRBV4-2	TRBJ2-2	12	ASSRDTGTGELF
TRBV7-8	TRBJ2-5	13	ASSLEQGRLWSQY
TRBV7-9	TRBJ1-5	12	ASSLTGGREPQH
TRBV29-1	TRBJ1-2	13	SPNHIRGEAYGYT
TRBV6-1	TRBJ2-7	14	ASSESPLGTQHEQY
TRBV6-5	TRBJ1-2	11	ASRETANYGYT
TRBV5-1	TRBJ2-3	12	ASSFSDNTDTQY
TRBV2	TRBJ2-7	12	ASFPGQGFNEQY
TRBV7-2	TRBJ2-3	15	ASSISGTSGSTDTQY
TRBV5-5	TRBJ1-1	12	ASSDLEGFGSAF
TRBV5-6	TRBJ1-2	11	ASSYGREGGYT
TRBV6-5	TRBJ2-3	12	ASSYSNGGGTQY
TRBV18	TRBJ2-1	12	ASSPSLNDNEQF
TRBV6-5	TRBJ1-1	10	AIGPGGTEAF
TRBV18	TRBJ2-1	13	ASSHGTSGPTEQF
TRBV9	TRBJ2-3	13	ASSARRQGADTQY
TRBV7-2	TRBJ1-2	12	ASSFDRTYYGYT
TRBV19	TRBJ1-2	12	ASSIDEGHYGYT
TRBV29-1	TRBJ2-7	11	SATPGGPGEQY
TRBV27	TRBJ2-1	13	ASSFEGPSYNEQF
TRBV11-2	TRBJ2-5	14	ASSLGRALLKETQY
TRBV4-2	TRBJ2-5	16	ASSQDLSSGGPQETQY
TRBV4-1	TRBJ2-7	12	ASSLGQGKNEQY
TRBV15	TRBJ2-5	12	ATSGRDPGGAQY
TRBV5-6	TRBJ2-5	12	ASSLEPNQETQY
TRBV6-6	TRBJ2-3	14	ASSYTGGGAADTQY
TRBV19	TRBJ2-6	15	ASSSLSVGAGANVLT
TRBV6-5	TRBJ1-1	11	ASSYGVGTEAF
TRBV18	TRBJ1-4	13	ASSPRLATNEKLF
TRBV6-5	TRBJ2-1	12	ASSVPGGRNEQF
TRBV7-2	TRBJ2-2	11	ASSDYPTGELF
TRBV11-2	TRBJ1-1	11	ASSLWGGAEAF
TRBV4-2	TRBJ2-3	14	ASSQVAGGITDTQY
TRBV7-8	TRBJ2-7	13	ASSRGTSVTGEQY
TRBV15	TRBJ2-5	13	ATTPRRGAGETQY
TRBV6-1	TRBJ2-5	12	ASSENTVQETQY
TRBV27	TRBJ2-7	13	ASTESTGGLYEQY
TRBV9	TRBJ2-3	13	ASKTGGAGTDTQY
TRBV5-5	TRBJ1-3	13	ASSLPLVSGNTIY
TRBV9	TRBJ1-4	13	ASSGLQGPNEKLF